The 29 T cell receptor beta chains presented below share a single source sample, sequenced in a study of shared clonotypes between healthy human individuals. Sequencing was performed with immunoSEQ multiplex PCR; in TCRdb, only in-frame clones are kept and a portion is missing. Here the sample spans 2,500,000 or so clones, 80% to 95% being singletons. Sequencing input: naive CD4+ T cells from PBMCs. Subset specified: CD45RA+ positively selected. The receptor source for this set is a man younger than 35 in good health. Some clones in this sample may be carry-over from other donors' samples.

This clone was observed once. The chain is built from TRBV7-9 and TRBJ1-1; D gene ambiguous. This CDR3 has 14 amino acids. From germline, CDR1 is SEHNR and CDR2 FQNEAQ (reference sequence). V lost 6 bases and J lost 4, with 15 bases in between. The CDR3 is CASSLRLGSTEAFF. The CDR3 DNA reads TGTGCCAGCAGTTTAAGACTGGGGAGCACTGAAGCTTTCTTT.

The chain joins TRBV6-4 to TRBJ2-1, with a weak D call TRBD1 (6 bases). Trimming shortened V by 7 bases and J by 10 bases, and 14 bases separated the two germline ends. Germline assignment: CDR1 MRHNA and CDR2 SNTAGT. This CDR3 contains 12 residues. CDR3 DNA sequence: TGTGCCAGCACCCAGGGGTCCGTCGAGCAGTTCTTC. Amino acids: CASTQGSVEQFF.

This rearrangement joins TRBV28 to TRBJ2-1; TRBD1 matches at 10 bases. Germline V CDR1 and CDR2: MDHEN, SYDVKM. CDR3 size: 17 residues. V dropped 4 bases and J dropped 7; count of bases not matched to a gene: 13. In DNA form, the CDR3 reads TGTGCCAGCAGTTCGCACCCGGGACAGGGGTCATGGAATGAGCAGTTCTTC. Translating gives CASSSHPGQGSWNEQFF.

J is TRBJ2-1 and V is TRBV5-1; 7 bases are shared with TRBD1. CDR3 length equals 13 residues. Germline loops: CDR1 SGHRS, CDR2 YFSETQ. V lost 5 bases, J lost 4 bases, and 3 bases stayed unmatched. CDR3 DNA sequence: TGCGCCAGCAGACTACAGGGGTACAATGAGCAGTTCTTC. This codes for CASRLQGYNEQFF.

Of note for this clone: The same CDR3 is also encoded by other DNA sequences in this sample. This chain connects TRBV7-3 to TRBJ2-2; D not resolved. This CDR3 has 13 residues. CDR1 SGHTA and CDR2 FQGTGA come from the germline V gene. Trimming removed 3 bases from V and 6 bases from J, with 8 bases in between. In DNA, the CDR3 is TGTGCCAGCAGCTTTCTTGGCTCCGGGGAGCTGTTTTTT. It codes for CASSFLGSGELFF.

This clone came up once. The CDR3 DNA reads TGTGCCAGCGAAATGGGGCCGGGGTCCTACGAGCAGTACTTC. It is translated as CASEMGPGSYEQYF. The chain joins TRBV28 to TRBJ2-7; D could derive from TRBD1 or TRBD2 (5 bases each). CDR3 size: 14 residues. Germline CDR1 is MDHEN and CDR2 is SYDVKM. V was pared by 8 bases and J by 1 base, with 15 bases between.

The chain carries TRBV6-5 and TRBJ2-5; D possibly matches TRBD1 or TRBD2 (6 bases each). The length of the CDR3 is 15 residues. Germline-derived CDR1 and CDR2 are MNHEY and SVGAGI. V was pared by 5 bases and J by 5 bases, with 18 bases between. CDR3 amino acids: CASSPLGGKGETQYF. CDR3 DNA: TGTGCCAGCAGTCCCCTGGGGGGCAAGGGGGAGACCCAGTACTTC.

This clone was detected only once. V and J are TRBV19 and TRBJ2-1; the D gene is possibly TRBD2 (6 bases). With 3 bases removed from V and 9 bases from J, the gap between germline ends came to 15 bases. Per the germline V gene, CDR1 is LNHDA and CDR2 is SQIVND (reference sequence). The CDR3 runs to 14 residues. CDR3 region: CASSMRGGVTEQFF. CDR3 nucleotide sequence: TGTGCCAGTAGTATGAGGGGAGGAGTTACTGAGCAGTTCTTC.

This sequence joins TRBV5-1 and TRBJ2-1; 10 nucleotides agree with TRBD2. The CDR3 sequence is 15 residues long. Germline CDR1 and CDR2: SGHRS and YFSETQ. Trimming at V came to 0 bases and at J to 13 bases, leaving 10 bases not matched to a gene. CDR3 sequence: CASSLAASGGTTQFF. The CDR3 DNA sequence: TGCGCCAGCAGCTTGGCGGCTAGCGGGGGCACAACTCAGTTCTTC. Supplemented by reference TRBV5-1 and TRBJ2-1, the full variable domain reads KAGVTQTPRYLIKTRGQQVTLSCSPISGHRSVSWYQQTPGQGLQFLFEYFSETQRNKGNFPGRFSGRQFSNSRSEMNVSTLELGDSALYLCASSLAASGGTTQFFGPGTRLTVL.

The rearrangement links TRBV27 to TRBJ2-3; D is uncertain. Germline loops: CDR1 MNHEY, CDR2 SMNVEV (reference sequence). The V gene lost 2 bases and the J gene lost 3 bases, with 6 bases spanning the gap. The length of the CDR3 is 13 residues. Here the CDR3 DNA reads TGTGCCAGCAGTTTAATTGTTACAGATACGCAGTATTTT. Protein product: CASSLIVTDTQYF.

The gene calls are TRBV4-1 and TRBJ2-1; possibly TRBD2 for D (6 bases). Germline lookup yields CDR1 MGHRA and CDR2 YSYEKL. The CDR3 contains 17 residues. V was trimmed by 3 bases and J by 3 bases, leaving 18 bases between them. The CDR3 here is CASSQSGSGNYYNEQFF. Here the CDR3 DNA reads TGCGCCAGCAGCCAGTCGGGTAGCGGTAATTACTACAATGAGCAGTTCTTC.

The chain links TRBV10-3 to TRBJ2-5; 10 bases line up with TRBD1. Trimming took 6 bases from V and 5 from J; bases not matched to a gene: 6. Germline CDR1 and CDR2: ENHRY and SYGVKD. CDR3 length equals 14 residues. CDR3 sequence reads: CAIRGDRGSETQYF. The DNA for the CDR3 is TGTGCCATCAGGGGGGACAGGGGATCGGAGACCCAGTACTTC.

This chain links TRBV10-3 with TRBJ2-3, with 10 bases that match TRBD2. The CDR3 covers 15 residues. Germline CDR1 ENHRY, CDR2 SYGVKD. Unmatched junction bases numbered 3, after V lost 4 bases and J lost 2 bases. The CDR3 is CAISGTSGHTDTQYF. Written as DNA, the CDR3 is TGTGCCATCAGTGGGACTAGCGGACACACAGATACGCAGTATTTT.

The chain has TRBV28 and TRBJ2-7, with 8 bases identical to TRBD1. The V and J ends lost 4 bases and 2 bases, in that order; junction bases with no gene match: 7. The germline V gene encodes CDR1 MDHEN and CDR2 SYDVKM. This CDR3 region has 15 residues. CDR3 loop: CASSSPGQDTYEQYF. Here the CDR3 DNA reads TGTGCCAGCAGTTCCCCGGGACAGGACACCTACGAGCAGTACTTC.

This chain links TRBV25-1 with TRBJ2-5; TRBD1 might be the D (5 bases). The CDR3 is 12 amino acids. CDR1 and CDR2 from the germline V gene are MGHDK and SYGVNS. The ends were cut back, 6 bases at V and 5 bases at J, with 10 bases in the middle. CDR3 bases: TGTGCCAGCAGCCTTAGGGGCGAGACCCAGTACTTC. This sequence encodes CASSLRGETQYF.

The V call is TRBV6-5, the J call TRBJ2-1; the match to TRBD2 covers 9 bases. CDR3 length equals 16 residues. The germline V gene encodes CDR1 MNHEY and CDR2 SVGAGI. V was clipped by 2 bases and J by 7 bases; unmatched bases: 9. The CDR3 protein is CASSYGVAGAQNEQFF. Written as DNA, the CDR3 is TGTGCCAGCAGTTACGGAGTAGCGGGAGCCCAGAATGAGCAGTTCTTC.

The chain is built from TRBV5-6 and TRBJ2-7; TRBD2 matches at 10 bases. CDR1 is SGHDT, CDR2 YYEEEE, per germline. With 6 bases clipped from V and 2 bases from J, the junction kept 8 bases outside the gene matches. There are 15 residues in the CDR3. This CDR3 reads CASTPWTSGTYEQYF. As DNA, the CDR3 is TGTGCCAGCACCCCGTGGACTAGCGGAACCTACGAGCAGTACTTC.

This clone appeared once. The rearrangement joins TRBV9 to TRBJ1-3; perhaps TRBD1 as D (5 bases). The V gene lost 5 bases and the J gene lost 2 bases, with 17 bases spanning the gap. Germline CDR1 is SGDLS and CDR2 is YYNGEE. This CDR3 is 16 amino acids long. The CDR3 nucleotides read TGTGCCAGCAGTGGGAAAGGTGGGGACGCTGGAAACACCATATATTTT. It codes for CASSGKGGDAGNTIYF.

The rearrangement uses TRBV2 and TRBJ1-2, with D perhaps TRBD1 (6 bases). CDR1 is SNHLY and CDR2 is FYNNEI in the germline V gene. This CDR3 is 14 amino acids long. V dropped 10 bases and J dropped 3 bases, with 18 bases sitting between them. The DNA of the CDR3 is TGTGCCACGACCTTCGGCAGGGGCGACTATGGCTACACCTTC. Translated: CATTFGRGDYGYTF. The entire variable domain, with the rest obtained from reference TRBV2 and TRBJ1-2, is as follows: EPEVTQTPSHQVTQMGQEVILRCVPISNHLYFYWYRQILGQKVEFLVSFYNNEISEKSEIFDDQFSVERPDGSNFTLKIRSTKLEDSAMYFCATTFGRGDYGYTFGSGTRLTVV.

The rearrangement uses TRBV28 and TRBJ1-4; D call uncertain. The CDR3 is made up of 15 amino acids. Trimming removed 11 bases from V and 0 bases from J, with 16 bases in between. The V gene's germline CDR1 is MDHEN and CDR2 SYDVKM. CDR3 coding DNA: TGTGCCTCACATCCGACGGCCGCAACTAATGAAAAACTGTTTTTT. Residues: CASHPTAATNEKLFF.

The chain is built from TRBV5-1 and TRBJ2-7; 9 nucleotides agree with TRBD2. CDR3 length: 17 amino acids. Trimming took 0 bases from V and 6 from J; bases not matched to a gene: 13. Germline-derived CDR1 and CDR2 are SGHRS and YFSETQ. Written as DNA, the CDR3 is TGCGCCAGCAGCTTGGCCAGGGGGAGAATAGCGGGAGCCGAGCAGTACTTC. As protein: CASSLARGRIAGAEQYF. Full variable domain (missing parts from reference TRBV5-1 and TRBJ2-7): KAGVTQTPRYLIKTRGQQVTLSCSPISGHRSVSWYQQTPGQGLQFLFEYFSETQRNKGNFPGRFSGRQFSNSRSEMNVSTLELGDSALYLCASSLARGRIAGAEQYFGPGTRLTVT.

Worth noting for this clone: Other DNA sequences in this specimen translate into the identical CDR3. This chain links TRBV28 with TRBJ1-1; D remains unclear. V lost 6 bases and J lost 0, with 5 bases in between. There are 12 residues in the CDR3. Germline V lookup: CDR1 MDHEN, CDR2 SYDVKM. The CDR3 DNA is TGTGCCAGCAGGGAGATGAACACTGAAGCTTTCTTT. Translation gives CASREMNTEAFF.

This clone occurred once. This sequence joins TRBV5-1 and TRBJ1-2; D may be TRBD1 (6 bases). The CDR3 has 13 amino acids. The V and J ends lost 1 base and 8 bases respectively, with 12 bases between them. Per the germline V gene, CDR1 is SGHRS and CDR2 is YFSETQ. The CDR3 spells CASSLSGARGYTF. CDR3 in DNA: TGCGCCAGCAGCTTGTCAGGGGCGAGGGGCTACACCTTC.

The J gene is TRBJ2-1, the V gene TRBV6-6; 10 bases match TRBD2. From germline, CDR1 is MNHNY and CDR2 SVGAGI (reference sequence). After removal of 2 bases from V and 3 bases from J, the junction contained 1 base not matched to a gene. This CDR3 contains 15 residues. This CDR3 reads CASSYTSGNYNEQFF. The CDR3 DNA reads TGTGCCAGCAGTTACACTAGCGGGAACTACAATGAGCAGTTCTTC.

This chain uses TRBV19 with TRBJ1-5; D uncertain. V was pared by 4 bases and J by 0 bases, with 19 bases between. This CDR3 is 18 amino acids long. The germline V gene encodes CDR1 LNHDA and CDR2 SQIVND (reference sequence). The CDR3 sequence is CASSTRMNSYYSNQPQHF. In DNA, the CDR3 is TGTGCCAGTAGTACTAGGATGAACAGCTACTATAGCAATCAGCCCCAGCATTTT.

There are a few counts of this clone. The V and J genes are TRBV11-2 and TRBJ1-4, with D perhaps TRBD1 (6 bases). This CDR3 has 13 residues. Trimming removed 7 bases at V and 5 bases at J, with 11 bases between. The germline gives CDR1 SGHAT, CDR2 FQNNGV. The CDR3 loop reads CASTQQGNEKLFF. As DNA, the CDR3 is TGTGCCAGCACCCAACAGGGAAATGAAAAACTGTTTTTT.

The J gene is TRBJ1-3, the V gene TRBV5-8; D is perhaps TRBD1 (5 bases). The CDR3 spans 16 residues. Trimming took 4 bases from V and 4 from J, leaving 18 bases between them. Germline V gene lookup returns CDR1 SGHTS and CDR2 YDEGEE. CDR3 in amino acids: CASSLRTGGTGNTIYF. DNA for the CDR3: TGTGCCAGCAGCCTGCGGACGGGAGGGACCGGAAACACCATATATTTT.

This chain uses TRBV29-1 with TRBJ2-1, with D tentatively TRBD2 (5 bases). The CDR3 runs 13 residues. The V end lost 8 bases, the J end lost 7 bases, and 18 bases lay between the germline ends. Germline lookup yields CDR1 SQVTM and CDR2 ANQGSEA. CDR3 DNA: TGCAGCTCGGGGAGCGATATACAAAATGAGCAGTTCTTC. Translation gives CSSGSDIQNEQFF.

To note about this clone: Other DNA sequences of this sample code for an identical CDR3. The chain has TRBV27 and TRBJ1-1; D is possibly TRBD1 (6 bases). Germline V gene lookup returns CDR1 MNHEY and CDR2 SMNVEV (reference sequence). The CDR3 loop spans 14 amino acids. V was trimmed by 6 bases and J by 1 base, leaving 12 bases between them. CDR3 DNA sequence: TGTGCCAGCAGCCTCCTGACAGGGAACACTGAAGCTTTCTTT. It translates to CASSLLTGNTEAFF.